This TCR beta chain stems from a study of blood T cell repertoires in COVID-19. Clones were read by immunoSEQ multiplex PCR, and TCRdb kept only the in-frame ones, dropping some. Of approximately 140,000 clones listed, just over 85% are singletons. The CDR3 sequence is 13 residues long. The germline CDR1 and CDR2 sequences are ENHRY and SYGVKD. V was clipped by 6 bases and J by 2 bases; unmatched bases: 3. The chain recombines TRBV10-3 with TRBJ2-5; 7 bases match TRBD1. Source material: peripheral blood. The sequence was obtained from a woman between 55 and 75 years old with acute or convalescent COVID-19. The CDR3 region has the DNA TGTGCCATCAGCGGGACAGAGCAAGAGACCCAGTACTTC. Translating gives CAISGTEQETQYF.